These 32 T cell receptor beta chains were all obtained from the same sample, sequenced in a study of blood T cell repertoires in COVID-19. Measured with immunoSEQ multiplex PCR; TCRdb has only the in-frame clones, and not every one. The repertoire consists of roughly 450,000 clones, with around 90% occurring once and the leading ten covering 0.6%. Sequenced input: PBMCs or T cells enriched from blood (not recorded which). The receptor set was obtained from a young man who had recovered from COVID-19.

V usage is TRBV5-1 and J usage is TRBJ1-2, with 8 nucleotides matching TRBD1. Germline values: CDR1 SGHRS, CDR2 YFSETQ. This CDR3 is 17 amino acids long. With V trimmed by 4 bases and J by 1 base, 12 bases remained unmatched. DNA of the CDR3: TGCGCCAGCAGCCAGGGACAGGCAAGAGCTAATAACTATGGCTACACCTTC. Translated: CASSQGQARANNYGYTF.

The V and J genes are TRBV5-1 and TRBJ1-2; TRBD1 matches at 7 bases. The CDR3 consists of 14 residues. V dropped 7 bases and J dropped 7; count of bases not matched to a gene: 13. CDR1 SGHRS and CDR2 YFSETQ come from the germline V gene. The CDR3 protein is CASSELQRTGGYTF. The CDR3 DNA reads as TGCGCCAGCTCCGAACTTCAGAGGACAGGTGGCTACACCTTC. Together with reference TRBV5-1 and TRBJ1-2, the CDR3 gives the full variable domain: KAGVTQTPRYLIKTRGQQVTLSCSPISGHRSVSWYQQTPGQGLQFLFEYFSETQRNKGNFPGRFSGRQFSNSRSEMNVSTLELGDSALYLCASSELQRTGGYTFGSGTRLTVV.

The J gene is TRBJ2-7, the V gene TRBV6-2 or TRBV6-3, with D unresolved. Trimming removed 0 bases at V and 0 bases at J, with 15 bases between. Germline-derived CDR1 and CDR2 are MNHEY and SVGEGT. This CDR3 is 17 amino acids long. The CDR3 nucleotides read TGTGCCAGCAGTTACTCGATGCCGAGGATTGCCTCCTACGAGCAGTACTTC. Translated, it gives CASSYSMPRIASYEQYF.

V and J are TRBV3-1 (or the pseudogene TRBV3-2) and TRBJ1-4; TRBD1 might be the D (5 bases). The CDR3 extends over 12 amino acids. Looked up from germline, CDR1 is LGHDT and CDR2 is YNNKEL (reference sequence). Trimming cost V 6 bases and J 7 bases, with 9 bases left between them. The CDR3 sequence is CASSPRGEKLFF. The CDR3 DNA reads TGTGCCAGCAGTCCTAGGGGTGAAAAACTGTTTTTT.

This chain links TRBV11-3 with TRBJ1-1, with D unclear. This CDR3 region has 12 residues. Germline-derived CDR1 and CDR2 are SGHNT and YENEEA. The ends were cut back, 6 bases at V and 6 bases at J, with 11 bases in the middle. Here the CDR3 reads CASSHTGAEAFF. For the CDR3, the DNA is TGTGCCAGCAGTCATACCGGAGCTGAAGCTTTCTTT.

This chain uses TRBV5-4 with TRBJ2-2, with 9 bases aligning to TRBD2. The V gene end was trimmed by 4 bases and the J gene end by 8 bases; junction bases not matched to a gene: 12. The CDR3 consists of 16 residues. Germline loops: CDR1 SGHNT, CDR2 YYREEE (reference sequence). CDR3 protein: CASSPWVGLAGGELFF. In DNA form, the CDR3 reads TGTGCCAGCAGCCCGTGGGTGGGACTAGCCGGTGGGGAGCTGTTTTTT.

Written as DNA, the CDR3 is TGTGCCAGCAGTACAGGGCTTCGGGAGACCCAGTACTTC. Translating it yields CASSTGLRETQYF. This chain uses TRBV6-5 with TRBJ2-5; D possibly corresponds to TRBD1 (6 bases). The CDR3 sequence is 13 residues long. CDR1 and CDR2 from the germline V gene are MNHEY and SVGAGI. V was cut by 5 bases and J by 5 bases, with 12 bases left in between.

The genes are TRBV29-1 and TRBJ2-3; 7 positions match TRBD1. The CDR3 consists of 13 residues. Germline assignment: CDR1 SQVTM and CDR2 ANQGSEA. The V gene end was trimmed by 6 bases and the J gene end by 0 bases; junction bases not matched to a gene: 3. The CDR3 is CSVDRTSTDTQYF. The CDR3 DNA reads TGCAGCGTGGACAGGACTAGCACAGATACGCAGTATTTT.

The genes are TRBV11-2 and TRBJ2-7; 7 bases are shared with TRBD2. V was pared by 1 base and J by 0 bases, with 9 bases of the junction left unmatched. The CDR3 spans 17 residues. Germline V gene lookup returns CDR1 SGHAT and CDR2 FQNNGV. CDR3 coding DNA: TGTGCCAGCAGCTTAGGGACGGGTCTAGCGGCCTCCTACGAGCAGTACTTC. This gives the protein CASSLGTGLAASYEQYF.

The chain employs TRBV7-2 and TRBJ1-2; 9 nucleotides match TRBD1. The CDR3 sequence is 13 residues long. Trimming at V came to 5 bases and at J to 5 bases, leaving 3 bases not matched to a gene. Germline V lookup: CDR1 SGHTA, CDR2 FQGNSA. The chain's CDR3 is CASSRGTGYGYTF. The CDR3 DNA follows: TGTGCCAGCAGCCGGGGGACAGGGTATGGCTACACCTTC.

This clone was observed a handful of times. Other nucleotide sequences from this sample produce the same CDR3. The CDR3 sequence: CASSLETGTNEKLFF. The CDR3 bases are TGTGCCAGCAGCTTAGAAACAGGAACTAATGAAAAACTGTTTTTT. V and J are TRBV7-9 and TRBJ1-4; TRBD1 is a possible D gene (5 bases). From germline, CDR1 is SEHNR and CDR2 FQNEAQ (reference sequence). V lost 1 base and J lost 1, with 7 bases in between. The CDR3 is 15 residues long. Drawing the rest from reference TRBV7-9 and TRBJ1-4, the complete variable domain is DTGVSQNPRHKITKRGQNVTFRCDPISEHNRLYWYRQTLGQGPEFLTYFQNEAQLEKSRLLSDRFSAERPKGSFSTLEIQRTEQGDSAMYLCASSLETGTNEKLFFGSGTQLSVL.

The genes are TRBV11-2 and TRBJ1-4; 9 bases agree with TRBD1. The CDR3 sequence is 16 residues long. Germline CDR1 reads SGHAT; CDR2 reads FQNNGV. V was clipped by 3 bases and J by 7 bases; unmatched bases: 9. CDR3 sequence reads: CASSFRTGEVGEKLFF. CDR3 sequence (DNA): TGTGCCAGCAGCTTTAGGACAGGGGAGGTCGGTGAAAAACTGTTTTTT.

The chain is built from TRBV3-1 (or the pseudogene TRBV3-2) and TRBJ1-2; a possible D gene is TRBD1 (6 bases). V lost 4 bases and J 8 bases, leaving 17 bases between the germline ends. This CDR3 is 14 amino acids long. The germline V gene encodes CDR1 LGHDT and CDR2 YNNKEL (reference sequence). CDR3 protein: CASSPGSGGGGYTF. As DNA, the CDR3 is TGTGCCAGCAGCCCGGGGAGTGGGGGCGGCGGCTACACCTTC.

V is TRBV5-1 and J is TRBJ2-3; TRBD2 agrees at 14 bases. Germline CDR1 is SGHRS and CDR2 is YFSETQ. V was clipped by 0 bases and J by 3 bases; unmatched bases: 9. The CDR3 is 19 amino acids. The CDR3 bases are TGCGCCAGCAGCTTGGCCGGGACTAGCGGGAGTTCTGGGACAGATACGCAGTATTTT. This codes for CASSLAGTSGSSGTDTQYF.

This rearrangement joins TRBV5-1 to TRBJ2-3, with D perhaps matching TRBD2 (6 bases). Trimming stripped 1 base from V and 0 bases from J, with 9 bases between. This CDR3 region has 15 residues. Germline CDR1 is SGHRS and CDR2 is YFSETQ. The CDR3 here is CASSLLGTSTDTQYF. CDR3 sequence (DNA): TGCGCCAGCAGCTTGTTAGGGACTAGCACAGATACGCAGTATTTT. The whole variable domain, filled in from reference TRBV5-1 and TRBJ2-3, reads KAGVTQTPRYLIKTRGQQVTLSCSPISGHRSVSWYQQTPGQGLQFLFEYFSETQRNKGNFPGRFSGRQFSNSRSEMNVSTLELGDSALYLCASSLLGTSTDTQYFGPGTRLTVL.

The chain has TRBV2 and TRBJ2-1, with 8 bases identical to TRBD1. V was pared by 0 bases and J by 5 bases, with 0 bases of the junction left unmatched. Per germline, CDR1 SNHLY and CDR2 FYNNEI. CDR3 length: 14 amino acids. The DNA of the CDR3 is TGTGCCAGCAGTGAAGCGGGACAGGACAATGAGCAGTTCTTC. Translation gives CASSEAGQDNEQFF. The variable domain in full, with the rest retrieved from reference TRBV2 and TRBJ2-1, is EPEVTQTPSHQVTQMGQEVILRCVPISNHLYFYWYRQILGQKVEFLVSFYNNEISEKSEIFDDQFSVERPDGSNFTLKIRSTKLEDSAMYFCASSEAGQDNEQFFGPGTRLTVL.

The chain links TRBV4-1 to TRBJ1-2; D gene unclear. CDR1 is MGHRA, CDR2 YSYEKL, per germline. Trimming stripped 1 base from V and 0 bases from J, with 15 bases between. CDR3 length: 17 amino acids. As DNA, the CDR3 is TGCGCCAGCAGCCAAGTCGGTCGCGGGTTAGCTAACTATGGCTACACCTTC. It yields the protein CASSQVGRGLANYGYTF.

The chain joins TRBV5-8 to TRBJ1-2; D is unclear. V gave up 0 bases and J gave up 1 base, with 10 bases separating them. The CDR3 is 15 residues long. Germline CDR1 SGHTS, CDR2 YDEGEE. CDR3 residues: CASSLVQKINYGYTF. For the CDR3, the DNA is TGTGCCAGCAGCTTGGTACAGAAAATTAACTATGGCTACACCTTC.

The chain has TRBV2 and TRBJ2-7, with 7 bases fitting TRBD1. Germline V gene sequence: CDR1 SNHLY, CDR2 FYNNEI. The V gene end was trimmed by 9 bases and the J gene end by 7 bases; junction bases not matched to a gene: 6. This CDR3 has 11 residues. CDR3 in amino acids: CASGTVYEQYF. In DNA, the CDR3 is TGTGCCAGTGGGACAGTGTATGAGCAGTACTTC.

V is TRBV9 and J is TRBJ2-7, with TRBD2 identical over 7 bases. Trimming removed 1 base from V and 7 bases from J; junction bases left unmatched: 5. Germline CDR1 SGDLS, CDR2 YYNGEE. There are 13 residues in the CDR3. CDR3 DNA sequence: TGTGCCAGCAGCGTACTGGAGGGAGGGGAGCAGTACTTC. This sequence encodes CASSVLEGGEQYF.

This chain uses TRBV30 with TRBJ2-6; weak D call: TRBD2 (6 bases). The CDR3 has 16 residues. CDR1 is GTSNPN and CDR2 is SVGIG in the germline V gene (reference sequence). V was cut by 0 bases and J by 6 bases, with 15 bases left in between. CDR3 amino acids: CAWSVSGRGVANVLTF. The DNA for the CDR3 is TGTGCCTGGAGTGTATCCGGACGCGGGGTGGCCAACGTCCTGACTTTC.

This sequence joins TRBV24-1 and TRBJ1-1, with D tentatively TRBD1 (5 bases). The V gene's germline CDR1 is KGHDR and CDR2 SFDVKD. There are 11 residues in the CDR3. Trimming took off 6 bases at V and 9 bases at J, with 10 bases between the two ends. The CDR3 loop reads CATSIQGQAFF. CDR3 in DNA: TGTGCCACCAGTATTCAGGGCCAAGCTTTCTTT.

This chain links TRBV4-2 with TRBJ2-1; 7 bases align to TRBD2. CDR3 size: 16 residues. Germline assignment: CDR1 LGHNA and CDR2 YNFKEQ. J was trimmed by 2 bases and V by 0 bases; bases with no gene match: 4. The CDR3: CASSQDARGAYNEQFF. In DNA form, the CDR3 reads TGTGCCAGCAGCCAAGATGCCCGGGGGGCCTACAATGAGCAGTTCTTC.

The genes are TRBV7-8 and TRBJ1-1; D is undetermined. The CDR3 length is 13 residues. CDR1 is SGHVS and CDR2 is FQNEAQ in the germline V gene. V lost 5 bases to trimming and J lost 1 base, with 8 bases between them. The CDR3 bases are TGTGCCAGCAGCCTGAGGTGGAACACTGAAGCTTTCTTT. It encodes CASSLRWNTEAFF.

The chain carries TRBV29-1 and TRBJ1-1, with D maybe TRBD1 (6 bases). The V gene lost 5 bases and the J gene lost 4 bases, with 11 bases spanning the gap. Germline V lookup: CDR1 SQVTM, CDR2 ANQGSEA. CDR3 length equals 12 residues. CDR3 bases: TGCAGCGTTCTAGGGGGTACCACTGAAGCTTTCTTT. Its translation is CSVLGGTTEAFF. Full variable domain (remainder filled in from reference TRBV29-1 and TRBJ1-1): SAVISQKPSRDICQRGTSLTIQCQVDSQVTMMFWYRQQPGQSLTLIATANQGSEATYESGFVIDKFPISRPNLTFSTLTVSNMSPEDSSIYLCSVLGGTTEAFFGQGTRLTVV.

The DNA of the CDR3 is TGTGCCAGCAGCCCAAGGGACAGGGGCTACAATGAGCAGTTCTTC. It translates to CASSPRDRGYNEQFF. The chain links TRBV5-5 to TRBJ2-1, with 10 bases aligning to TRBD1. From germline, CDR1 is SGHKS and CDR2 YYEKEE (reference sequence). V shed 4 bases, J shed 3 bases, and the junction held 4 bases outside the gene matches. The CDR3 extends over 15 amino acids.

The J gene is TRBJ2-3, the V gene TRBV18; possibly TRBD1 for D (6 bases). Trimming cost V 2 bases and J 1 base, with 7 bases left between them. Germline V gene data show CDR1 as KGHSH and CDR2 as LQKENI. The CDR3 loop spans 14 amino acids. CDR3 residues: CASSPAGGTDTQYF. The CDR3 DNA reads TGTGCCAGCTCACCAGCAGGGGGCACAGATACGCAGTATTTT.

The CDR3 spells CASSPRDPYSPLHF. CDR3 DNA: TGTGCCAGCAGCCCCCGGGATCCCTATTCACCCCTCCACTTT. The chain uses TRBV28 and TRBJ1-6; unclear D gene. Germline CDR1 MDHEN, CDR2 SYDVKM. V was shortened by 6 bases and J by 8 bases, with 14 bases between the two germline ends. The CDR3 runs 14 residues.

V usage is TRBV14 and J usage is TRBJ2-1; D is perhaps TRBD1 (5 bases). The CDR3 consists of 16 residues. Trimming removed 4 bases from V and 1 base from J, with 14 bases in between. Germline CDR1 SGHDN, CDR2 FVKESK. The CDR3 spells CASSLLGAASYNEQFF. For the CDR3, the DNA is TGTGCCAGCAGCCTCTTAGGGGCGGCGTCCTACAATGAGCAGTTCTTC.

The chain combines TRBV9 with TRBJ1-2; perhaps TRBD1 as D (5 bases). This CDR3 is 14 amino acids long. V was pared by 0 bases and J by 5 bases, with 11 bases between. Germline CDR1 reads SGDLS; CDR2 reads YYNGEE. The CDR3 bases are TGTGCCAGCAGCGTAGAGGGGACTACTTATGGCTACACCTTC. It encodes CASSVEGTTYGYTF. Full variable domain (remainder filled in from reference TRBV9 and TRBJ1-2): DSGVTQTPKHLITATGQRVTLRCSPRSGDLSVYWYQQSLDQGLQFLIQYYNGEERAKGNILERFSAQQFPDLHSELNLSSLELGDSALYFCASSVEGTTYGYTFGSGTRLTVV.

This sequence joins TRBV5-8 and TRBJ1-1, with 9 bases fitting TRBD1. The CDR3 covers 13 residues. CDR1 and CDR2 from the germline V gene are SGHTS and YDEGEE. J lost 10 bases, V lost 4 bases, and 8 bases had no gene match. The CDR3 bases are TGTGCCAGCAGCGCCCGGACAGGGGTATCAGCTTTCTTT. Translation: CASSARTGVSAFF. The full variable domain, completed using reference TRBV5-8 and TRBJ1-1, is EAGVTQSPTHLIKTRGQQATLRCSPISGHTSVYWYQQALGLGLQFLLWYDEGEERNRGNFPPRFSGRQFPNYSSELNVNALELEDSALYLCASSARTGVSAFFGQGTRLTVV.

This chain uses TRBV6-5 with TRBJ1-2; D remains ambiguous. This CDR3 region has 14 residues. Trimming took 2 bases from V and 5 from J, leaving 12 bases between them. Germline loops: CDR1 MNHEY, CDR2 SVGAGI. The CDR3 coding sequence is TGTGCCAGCAGTTACCGGCAGGTTTGGTATGGCTACACCTTC. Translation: CASSYRQVWYGYTF.